The rows below give T cell receptor beta chains drawn from one sample of a study of shared clonotypes between healthy human individuals. The method was immunoSEQ multiplex PCR; TCRdb's version includes in-frame clones alone and lacks a portion of them. This sample has about 2,500,000 clones, with about 92% found just once. The material sequenced was naive CD4+ T cells sorted from blood. The receptors were sampled from a young man in good health. CDR3s include the opening cysteine and the closing phenylalanine or tryptophan. D genes are given only for firm matches. Clone size, where shown, is once, few, many, or a class for clones that have expanded.

abundance	v_gene	d_gene	j_gene	CDR3aa	CDR3nt
once	TRBV27	TRBD1	TRBJ1-5	CASSLSSGGNQPQHF	TGTGCCAGCAGTTTATCGTCAGGGGGTAATCAGCCCCAGCATTTT
-	TRBV6-5	-	TRBJ1-5	CASRGYSNQPQHF	TGTGCCAGCAGGGGCTATAGCAATCAGCCCCAGCATTTT
-	TRBV13	-	TRBJ2-3	CASSLVGRTPRGGTDTQYF	TGTGCCAGCAGCTTAGTGGGGCGGACTCCGAGAGGGGGCACAGATACGCAGTATTTT
-	TRBV2	TRBD2	TRBJ2-5	CATEIGRGRGIETQYF	TGTGCCACTGAGATAGGGCGGGGGAGAGGAATTGAGACCCAGTACTTC
-	TRBV25-1	TRBD1	TRBJ2-7	CASSDGTAGSYEQYF	TGTGCCAGCAGTGACGGGACAGCTGGCTCCTACGAGCAGTACTTC
-	TRBV28	-	TRBJ2-5	CASSLSEPGTQYF	TGTGCCAGCAGTTTATCAGAGCCTGGGACCCAGTACTTC
-	TRBV7-6	-	TRBJ2-7	CASSLGGGDEQYF	TGTGCCAGCAGCTTAGGAGGAGGCGACGAGCAGTACTTC
-	TRBV7-9	-	TRBJ1-1	CASSLNSWDTEAFF	TGTGCCAGCAGCTTAAACAGCTGGGACACTGAAGCTTTCTTT
-	TRBV5-6	-	TRBJ2-2	CASSFFERRTGELFF	TGTGCCAGCAGCTTCTTCGAGAGGAGGACCGGGGAGCTGTTTTTT
-	TRBV11-3	TRBD1	TRBJ2-1	CASSFGGQENNEQFF	TGTGCCAGCAGCTTCGGGGGACAGGAAAACAATGAGCAGTTCTTC
-	TRBV5-1	TRBD1	TRBJ2-3	CASSLGTASTDTQYF	TGCGCCAGCAGCCTAGGGACAGCTAGCACAGATACGCAGTATTTT
-	TRBV10-3	TRBD2	TRBJ2-1	CAISVSASGGSSYNEQFF	TGTGCCATCAGTGTTTCGGCTAGCGGGGGGAGCTCCTACAATGAGCAGTTCTTC
-	TRBV19	-	TRBJ2-7	CASSNRGEQYF	TGTGCCAGTAGCAACCGGGGAGAGCAGTACTTC
-	TRBV18	TRBD2	TRBJ2-2	CASSPPSGSMAGELFF	TGTGCCAGCTCACCTCCTAGCGGGAGTATGGCCGGGGAGCTGTTTTTT
-	TRBV5-1	TRBD1	TRBJ1-1	CASSLGDRADTEAFF	TGCGCCAGCAGCTTGGGGGACAGGGCGGACACTGAAGCTTTCTTT
-	TRBV4-1	-	TRBJ2-1	CASSQPFRGSYNEQFF	TGCGCCAGCAGCCAACCCTTCCGGGGCTCCTACAATGAGCAGTTCTTC
-	TRBV9	-	TRBJ1-4	CASSVHPFEEKLFF	TGTGCCAGCAGCGTACACCCGTTCGAGGAAAAACTGTTTTTT
-	TRBV7-9	-	TRBJ2-6	CASKDTSGANVLTF	TGTGCCAGCAAGGATACCTCTGGGGCCAACGTCCTGACTTTC
-	TRBV30	TRBD2	TRBJ2-3	CAWSPSSGGSDTQYF	TGTGCCTGGAGCCCCTCTAGCGGGGGTTCAGATACGCAGTATTTT
-	TRBV9	-	TRBJ2-2	CASSGSLGRDTGELFF	TGTGCCAGCAGCGGTAGCCTGGGCAGGGACACCGGGGAGCTGTTTTTT
-	TRBV30	TRBD1	TRBJ2-7	CAWRQTGAYEQYF	TGTGCCTGGAGGCAGACAGGGGCGTACGAGCAGTACTTC
-	TRBV7-9	TRBD2	TRBJ2-1	CASRRSLAGLYNEQFF	TGTGCCAGCAGACGTTCCTTAGCGGGGCTATACAATGAGCAGTTCTTC
-	TRBV5-5	TRBD1	TRBJ2-3	CASSFGTAGTDTQYF	TGTGCCAGCAGCTTTGGGACAGCGGGCACAGATACGCAGTATTTT
-	TRBV2	-	TRBJ2-7	CASSGRAGSAYEQYF	TGTGCCAGCAGTGGTCGTGCAGGGTCCGCCTACGAGCAGTACTTC
-	TRBV11-2	-	TRBJ2-5	CASSPNPDWIVTQYF	TGTGCCAGCAGCCCTAACCCGGACTGGATAGTGACCCAGTACTTC
-	TRBV4-1	-	TRBJ2-7	CASSPLVGEQYF	TGCGCCAGCAGCCCCCTAGTGGGGGAGCAGTACTTC